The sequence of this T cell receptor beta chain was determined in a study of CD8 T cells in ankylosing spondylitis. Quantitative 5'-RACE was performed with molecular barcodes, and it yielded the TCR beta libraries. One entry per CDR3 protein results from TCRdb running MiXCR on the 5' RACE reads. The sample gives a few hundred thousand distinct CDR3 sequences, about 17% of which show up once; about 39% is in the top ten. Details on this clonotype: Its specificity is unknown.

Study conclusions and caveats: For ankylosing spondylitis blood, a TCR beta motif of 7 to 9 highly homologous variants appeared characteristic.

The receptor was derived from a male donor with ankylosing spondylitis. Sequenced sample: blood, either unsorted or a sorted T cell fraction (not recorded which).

Here the CDR3 reads CASSPWRGSSYNEQFF. CDR3 sequence (DNA): TGTGCCAGCAGTCCTTGGAGGGGGAGCTCCTACAATGAGCAGTTCTTC. The chain is built from TRBV12-3 or TRBV12-4 and TRBJ2-1; D tentatively reads TRBD1 or TRBD2 (6 bases each). The CDR3 spans 16 residues. V gave up 5 bases and J gave up 0 bases, with 14 bases separating them.